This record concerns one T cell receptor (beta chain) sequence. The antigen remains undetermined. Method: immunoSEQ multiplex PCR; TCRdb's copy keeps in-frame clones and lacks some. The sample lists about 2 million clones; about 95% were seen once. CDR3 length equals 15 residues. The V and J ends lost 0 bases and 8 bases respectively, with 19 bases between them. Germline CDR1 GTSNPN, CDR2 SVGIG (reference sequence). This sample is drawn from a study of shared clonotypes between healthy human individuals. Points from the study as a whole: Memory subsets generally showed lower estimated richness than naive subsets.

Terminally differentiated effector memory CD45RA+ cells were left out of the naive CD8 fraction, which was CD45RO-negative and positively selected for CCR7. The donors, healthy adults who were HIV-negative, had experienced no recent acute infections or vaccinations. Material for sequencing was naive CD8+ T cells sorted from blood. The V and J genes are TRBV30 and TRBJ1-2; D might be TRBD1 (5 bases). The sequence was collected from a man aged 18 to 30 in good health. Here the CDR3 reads CAWSVRDLPYGGYTF. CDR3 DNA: TGTGCCTGGAGTGTAAGGGACTTACCCTATGGAGGCTACACCTTC.